Below, 26 T cell receptor beta chains from the same sample are listed, as sequenced in a study of vaccination effects on CD4 cells after COVID-19. Expansion of antigen-specific CD4+ T cells with viral peptide pools was carried out by the ViraFEST assay before sequencing. CD4+ T cell isolation took place after nine to eleven days of culture. Confirmation by PCR established that the person had SARS-CoV-2 infection between March and December 2020. All participants had two doses of either the BNT162b2 or mRNA-1273 vaccine. Their antigen targets remain unknown. The assay was immunoSEQ multiplex PCR, and TCRdb's table has in-frame clones only and misses some. This table holds some 15,000 clones, roughly three quarters found once. Sequences were derived from CD4+ T cells from PBMCs cultured with HCoV-NL63 spike peptides, sampled after COVID-19 vaccination. The receptors were gathered from a human donor who had a prior SARS-CoV-2 infection.

In this sample, this clone turned up a few times. CDR3 loop: CASNPTSSGNTIYF. CDR3 nucleotide sequence: TGTGCCAGCAATCCTACAAGTTCTGGAAACACCATATATTTT. This sequence joins TRBV6-6 and TRBJ1-3; D not resolved. Trimming pared 7 bases from V and 1 base from J, leaving 11 bases between. The CDR3 runs 14 residues. Germline loops: CDR1 MNHNY, CDR2 SVGAGI (reference sequence).

The CDR3 bases are TGTGCCAGCAGCCTCACTAGCGGGTCCTACGAGCAGTACTTC. Protein sequence: CASSLTSGSYEQYF. The chain joins TRBV7-3 to TRBJ2-7; TRBD2 matches 9 bases. Germline-derived CDR1 and CDR2 are SGHTA and FQGTGA. V shed 5 bases and J 1 base; nucleotides not matched to a gene: 3. The CDR3 covers 14 residues.

The V gene is TRBV2, the J gene TRBJ1-1; 8 nucleotides agree with TRBD1. V trimming: 2 bases; J trimming: 7 bases; junction bases outside the gene matches: 9. Germline values: CDR1 SNHLY, CDR2 FYNNEI. The CDR3 has 15 amino acids. The CDR3 region is CASSEYSGGEDEAFF. CDR3 bases: TGTGCCAGCAGTGAATATTCAGGGGGCGAGGATGAAGCTTTCTTT. The complete variable domain, with remaining parts taken from reference TRBV2 and TRBJ1-1, reads EPEVTQTPSHQVTQMGQEVILRCVPISNHLYFYWYRQILGQKVEFLVSFYNNEISEKSEIFDDQFSVERPDGSNFTLKIRSTKLEDSAMYFCASSEYSGGEDEAFFGQGTRLTVV.

This chain uses TRBV12-3 or TRBV12-4 with TRBJ2-7; D may correspond to TRBD1 or TRBD2 (5 bases each). Trimming took 7 bases from V and 10 from J, leaving 20 bases between them. The CDR3 sequence is 13 residues long. DNA for the CDR3: TGTGCCAGCACCTCGGGGCCCGCCCGGGGACAGTACTTC. This gives the protein CASTSGPARGQYF.

This clone was observed a few times. This sequence joins TRBV6-1 and TRBJ2-5; D is unclear. Germline CDR1 is MNHNS and CDR2 is SASEGT. The CDR3 loop spans 14 amino acids. Between the trimmed V and J ends, which lost 2 bases and 2 bases, there was a span of 9 bases. The CDR3 DNA sequence: TGTGCCAGCAGTGAAATTTTGGTTCAAGAGACCCAGTACTTC. Translation: CASSEILVQETQYF.

This clone showed up just once. The chain carries TRBV4-1 and TRBJ1-2; D uncertain. The CDR3 totals 16 residues. CDR1 and CDR2 (germline): MGHRA, YSYEKL. V lost 0 bases to trimming and J lost 2 bases, with 13 bases between them. The CDR3 DNA follows: TGCGCCAGCAGCCAAGATGGCCCGGGAGGAAACTATGGCTACACCTTC. It translates to CASSQDGPGGNYGYTF.

This rearrangement joins TRBV6-5 to TRBJ1-2; D is unresolved. The V gene lost 6 bases and the J gene lost 8 bases, with 16 bases spanning the gap. The length of the CDR3 is 13 residues. From germline, CDR1 is MNHEY and CDR2 SVGAGI. CDR3 nucleotides: TGTGCCAGCAGCTCGTCGGGAACTCTAGGCTACACCTTC. It translates to CASSSSGTLGYTF.

The J gene is TRBJ2-3, the V gene TRBV7-3; no reliable D call. The V end lost 2 bases, the J end lost 2 bases, and 8 bases lay between the germline ends. CDR1 and CDR2 from the germline V gene are SGHTA and FQGTGA. This CDR3 contains 14 residues. CDR3 in DNA: TGTGCCAGCAGCTTATTGCCTAACACAGATACGCAGTATTTT. Translated: CASSLLPNTDTQYF. Complete variable domain (other parts from reference TRBV7-3 and TRBJ2-3): GAGVSQTPSNKVTEKGKYVELRCDPISGHTALYWYRQSLGQGPEFLIYFQGTGAADDSGLPNDRFFAVRPEGSVSTLKIQRTERGDSAVYLCASSLLPNTDTQYFGPGTRLTVL.

This clone was observed a single time. V and J are TRBV5-1 and TRBJ1-6, with a possible D match to TRBD1 (6 bases). Germline V CDR1 and CDR2: SGHRS, YFSETQ. CDR3 size: 16 residues. The germline V and J ends were trimmed by 0 bases and 5 bases, with 12 bases remaining between them. This chain's CDR3 is CASSLAGARHNSPLHF. As DNA, the CDR3 is TGCGCCAGCAGCTTGGCGGGGGCGCGGCATAATTCACCCCTCCACTTT.

J is TRBJ2-1 and V is TRBV11-3, with D maybe TRBD2 (6 bases). Trimming shortened V by 1 base and J by 1 base, and 8 bases separated the two germline ends. This CDR3 spans 15 amino acids. CDR1 SGHNT and CDR2 YENEEA come from the germline V gene. In nucleotides, the CDR3 is TGTGCCAGCAGCTTAGGGGGGGTGTCCTACAATGAGCAGTTCTTC. It translates to CASSLGGVSYNEQFF.

The chain joins TRBV6-5 to TRBJ2-7; D is ambiguous. Germline CDR1 is MNHEY and CDR2 is SVGAGI. Trimming took 5 bases from V and 4 from J, leaving 12 bases between them. CDR3 length: 13 residues. The CDR3 DNA sequence: TGTGCCAGCAGTCCCGGACCCCCTTACGAGCAGTACTTC. Amino acids: CASSPGPPYEQYF.

The genes are TRBV20-1 and TRBJ1-4; 8 bases line up with TRBD1. CDR3 size: 10 residues. Trimming cost V 5 bases and J 17 bases; bases outside gene matches: 7. In germline, CDR1 is DFQATT, CDR2 SNEGSKA (reference sequence). The CDR3 is CSAGIGQGFF. The CDR3 DNA follows: TGCAGTGCTGGAATTGGACAGGGCTTTTTT.

This clone was detected only once. This rearrangement joins TRBV9 to TRBJ2-5; 15 bases line up with TRBD2. This CDR3 has 15 amino acids. The germline gives CDR1 SGDLS, CDR2 YYNGEE. With V trimmed by 4 bases and J by 5 bases, 3 bases remained unmatched. CDR3 amino acids: CASSLGLAGGETQYF. DNA of the CDR3: TGTGCCAGCAGCTTAGGACTAGCGGGGGGGGAGACCCAGTACTTC.

The genes are TRBV18 and TRBJ2-7, with TRBD2 as a possible D gene (5 bases). CDR3 size: 13 residues. CDR1 is KGHSH and CDR2 is LQKENI in the germline V gene. The V end was cut by 3 bases, the J end by 5 bases, with 11 bases between. In DNA form, the CDR3 reads TGTGCCAGCTCACCCGCCCCTAGCAACGAGCAGTACTTC. Translating it yields CASSPAPSNEQYF.

This clone showed up just a few times. The chain carries TRBV14 and TRBJ2-1; D gene ambiguous. The V and J ends lost 2 bases and 6 bases respectively, with 11 bases between them. The CDR3 spans 14 residues. Germline V gene sequence: CDR1 SGHDN, CDR2 FVKESK. The CDR3 nucleotides read TGTGCCAGCAGCCAATCCGGATGGCTCAATGAGCAGTTCTTC. This gives the protein CASSQSGWLNEQFF.

This clone was observed once. The chain is built from TRBV15 and TRBJ2-7; D is perhaps TRBD2 (6 bases). The CDR3 sequence is 17 residues long. Germline CDR1 LNHNV, CDR2 YYDKDF (reference sequence). The V and J ends lost 0 bases and 2 bases respectively, with 17 bases between them. CDR3 sequence reads: CATSREAGTVFPYEQYF. CDR3 coding DNA: TGTGCCACCAGCAGAGAGGCCGGGACTGTGTTCCCCTACGAGCAGTACTTC.

This chain's CDR3 is CASSLGDSTSPNEQFF. The CDR3 nucleotides read TGTGCCAGCAGCTTAGGGGACTCCACCTCTCCAAATGAGCAGTTCTTC. The chain employs TRBV7-6 and TRBJ2-1, with D possibly matching TRBD2 (6 bases). The V gene lost 1 base and the J gene lost 7 bases, with 17 bases spanning the gap. The CDR3 runs 16 residues. CDR1 is SGHVS, CDR2 FNYEAQ, per germline.

This clone was counted between two and nine times. This rearrangement joins TRBV5-1 to TRBJ1-2, with a weak D call TRBD1 (6 bases). The CDR3 consists of 13 residues. Trimming removed 3 bases at V and 6 bases at J, with 12 bases between. The germline V gene has CDR1 SGHRS and CDR2 YFSETQ. In DNA, the CDR3 is TGCGCCAGCAGCTCGGGGGCGATGGATGGCTACACCTTC. As protein: CASSSGAMDGYTF.

V usage is TRBV7-8 and J usage is TRBJ2-7, with D uncertain. Germline-derived CDR1 and CDR2 are SGHVS and FQNEAQ. V was shortened by 0 bases and J by 5 bases, with 17 bases between the two germline ends. This CDR3 is 16 amino acids long. The chain's CDR3 is CASSLARNSGRHEQYF. The CDR3 DNA sequence: TGTGCCAGCAGCTTAGCGCGAAATTCCGGCAGACACGAGCAGTACTTC.

V and J are TRBV18 and TRBJ1-5, with D possibly matching TRBD1 (6 bases). Germline V CDR1 and CDR2: KGHSH, LQKENI. The CDR3 runs 14 residues. V lost 8 bases and J 6 bases, leaving 17 bases between the germline ends. For the CDR3, the DNA is TGTGCCAGCCCGGAGACAGGTTTTATTCAGCCCCAGCATTTT. Translation: CASPETGFIQPQHF.

V gene TRBV2 combines with J gene TRBJ1-1; D unresolved. The length of the CDR3 is 12 residues. Trimming cost V 5 bases and J 0 bases, with 4 bases left between them. Germline-derived CDR1 and CDR2 are SNHLY and FYNNEI. Here the CDR3 DNA reads TGTGCCAGCAGTCAGGTGAACACTGAAGCTTTCTTT. Protein product: CASSQVNTEAFF.

The CDR3 is CASRRDSYEQYF. The CDR3 coding sequence is TGCGCCAGCAGGCGGGACTCCTACGAGCAGTACTTC. The rearrangement links TRBV5-1 to TRBJ2-7; D is possibly TRBD2 (6 bases). CDR1 and CDR2 from the germline V gene are SGHRS and YFSETQ. V gave up 5 bases and J gave up 0 bases, with 6 bases separating them. The CDR3 has 12 amino acids.

This clone was seen only once. The rearrangement links TRBV5-1 to TRBJ2-5, with D perhaps matching TRBD1 (6 bases). CDR1 and CDR2 (germline): SGHRS, YFSETQ. There are 14 residues in the CDR3. The V end was cut by 3 bases, the J end by 2 bases, with 11 bases between. This CDR3 reads CASSWGTNQETQYF. CDR3 nucleotide sequence: TGCGCCAGCAGCTGGGGGACAAATCAAGAGACCCAGTACTTC.

V is TRBV2 and J is TRBJ2-5; the match to TRBD1 covers 7 bases. The CDR3 sequence is 15 residues long. V was clipped by 6 bases and J by 0 bases; unmatched bases: 7. Germline lookup yields CDR1 SNHLY and CDR2 FYNNEI. CDR3 sequence: CASRKPGTDQETQYF. In DNA, the CDR3 is TGTGCCAGCAGGAAACCCGGGACAGACCAAGAGACCCAGTACTTC.

The chain links TRBV5-1 to TRBJ2-7, with 12 bases aligning to TRBD1. The V segment lost 0 bases and the J segment 7 bases; nucleotides outside the gene matches: 8. Per germline, CDR1 SGHRS and CDR2 YFSETQ. This CDR3 has 16 amino acids. Written as DNA, the CDR3 is TGCGCCAGCAGCTTGGCCTGGGGACAGGGGGCTGGAGAGCAGTACTTC. Translating gives CASSLAWGQGAGEQYF.

The rearrangement uses TRBV5-4 and TRBJ1-2; 10 bases line up with TRBD1. There are 13 residues in the CDR3. V lost 3 bases, J lost 7 bases, and 3 bases stayed unmatched. Germline V CDR1 and CDR2: SGHNT, YYREEE (reference sequence). This CDR3 reads CASSWDRGGGYTF. CDR3 DNA: TGTGCCAGCAGCTGGGACAGGGGAGGTGGCTACACCTTC.